The rows below give T cell receptor beta chains drawn from one sample of a study of tumor and adjacent non-tumor tissue in lung cancer. TCRdb recomputed calls from the multiplex PCR reads with MiXCR, one row per CDR3 protein. The repertoire holds approximately 44,000 distinct CDR3 sequences, roughly 60% seen once, with 45% in the top ten. Specimen: distant non-tumor lung tissue. Receptors originate from a man aged 50 or older with non-small cell lung cancer. The CDR3 runs from the conserved cysteine through the conserved F or W. D genes are given only for firm matches. Expanded clones get a size class; other rows say once, few or many, or leave the size out.

clone_size j_call v_call d_call cdr3_aa cdr3_nt
- TRBJ1-1 TRBV4-2 - CASNQGWGTEAVF TGTGCCAGCAACCAAGGGTGGGGCACTGAAGCTGTCTTT
many TRBJ2-3 TRBV6-6 - CASSYSGSVADTQYF TGTGCCAGCAGTTACTCCGGTAGTGTCGCAGATACGCAGTATTTT
- TRBJ1-2 TRBV29-1 - CSIETRGGSNGYTF TGCAGCATTGAAACCCGGGGGGGGTCCAATGGCTACACCTTC
many TRBJ2-2 TRBV4-2 - CASSQEHRTGSLVAAATGELFF TGTGCCAGCAGCCAAGAACATCGAACCGGGTCCCTGGTCGCGGCCGCCACCGGGGAGCTGTTTTTT
- TRBJ2-7 TRBV5-1 TRBD1 CASSLRTGRTEQYF TGCGCCAGCAGCTTAAGGACAGGGAGAACCGAGCAGTACTTC
- TRBJ2-1 TRBV30 - CDWSPHRKRQFF TGTGACTGGAGTCCCCATCGGAAGAGACAGTTCTTC
- TRBJ2-1 TRBV6-5 - CASNPDSPNKQFF TGTGCCAGCAACCCGGACAGCCCCAATAAGCAGTTTTTC
- TRBJ2-1 TRBV5-4 TRBD1 CASKVGTDYGEQFF TGTGCCAGCAAAGTTGGGACAGACTACGGTGAGCAGTTCTTC
- TRBJ2-6 TRBV29-1 - CSVAAGIGVGVNVLTF -
once TRBJ2-5 TRBV30 TRBD2 CARSGTSGTTQYF TGTGCCAGGAGCGGGACTAGCGGGACGACCCAGTATTTC
few TRBJ2-7 TRBV7-9 - CASSLGSGRGNEQYF TGTGCCAGCAGCTTAGGAAGCGGACGGGGAAACGAGCAGTACTTC
- TRBJ2-5 TRBV29-1 - CSIDLAEQKTQYF TGCAGCATTGATTTAGCGGAACAAAAGACCCAGTACTTC
many TRBJ2-7 TRBV7-9 - CASRGNPGEQYF TGTGCCAGCCGCGGTAACCCGGGCGAGCAGTACTTC
many TRBJ1-5 TRBV6-1 TRBD1 CASSDRDRGLQPQHF TGTGCCAGCAGTGACCGGGACAGGGGGCTTCAGCCCCAGCATTTT
many TRBJ1-3 TRBV6-5 - CASSYRFVSGNTIYF TGTGCCAGCAGTTACCGGTTTGTTTCTGGAAACACCATATATTTT
many TRBJ2-7 TRBV6-5 - CASSYAVGSGYEQYF TGTGCCAGCAGTTACGCGGTGGGAAGCGGATACGAGCAGTACTTC
- TRBJ2-7 TRBV5-4 TRBD1 CHIRDRGIHEQYF TGTCACATCCGGGACAGGGGAATCCACGAGCAGTACTTC
few TRBJ1-2 TRBV28 - CASTKAITGLGGYTF TGTGCCAGCACCAAAGCGATTACAGGCCTCGGTGGCTACACCTTC
- TRBJ2-1 TRBV19 TRBD2 CASSQRLAGLHNEQFF TGTGCCAGTAGTCAAAGACTAGCGGGTCTACACAATGAGCAGTTCTTC
many TRBJ1-2 TRBV4-1 - CASSQDTGTSGYTF TGCGCCAGCAGCCAAGATACGGGGACCAGTGGCTACACCTTC
- TRBJ1-5 TRBV28 - CASRPSSPLNQPQHF TGTGCCAGCAGACCGAGCTCCCCACTCAATCAGCCCCAGCATTTT
many TRBJ2-3 TRBV12-3/TRBV12-4 - CASSFFDTQYF TGTGCCAGCAGTTTTTTCGATACGCAGTATTTT
- TRBJ2-7 TRBV11-2 - CARSLVSHGHAIYEQYF TGTGCCAGGAGCTTAGTCTCCCACGGACATGCTATCTACGAGCAGTACTTC
few TRBJ2-3 TRBV5-1 TRBD1 CVSRTGGTDTQYF TGCGTCAGCCGGACAGGGGGCACAGATACGCAGTATTTT
- TRBJ1-1 TRBV13 - CASGAGHPNTEAFF TGTGCCAGCGGCGCGGGACACCCGAACACTGAAGCTTTCTTT
many TRBJ2-3 TRBV4-1 TRBD1 CASSPQDRGRGDTQYF TGCGCCAGCAGCCCCCAAGACAGGGGCCGGGGAGATACGCAGTATTTT
- TRBJ2-3 TRBV4-2 TRBD2 CTSSTEGLAGGRGTDTQYF TGTACCAGCAGCACGGAGGGACTAGCTGGGGGCCGAGGGACAGATACTCAGTATTTT
- TRBJ2-7 TRBV28 TRBD1 CASSLGTATYERYF TGTGCCAGCAGTTTAGGGACAGCTACCTACGAGCGGTACTTC
many TRBJ2-7 TRBV7-8 - CASSPREGPYEQYF TGTGCCAGCAGCCCACGCGAGGGCCCCTACGAGCAGTACTTC
- TRBJ2-1 TRBV7-9 TRBD1 CASSPVAGGEAEQFF TGTGCCAGTAGCCCCGTGGCAGGGGGAGAGGCTGAGCAGTTCTTC
- TRBJ2-5 TRBV20-1 TRBD1 CSAGTGGGEETQYF TGCAGTGCTGGGACAGGGGGAGGTGAAGAGACCCAGTACTTC
- TRBJ2-1 TRBV20-1 - CSVYPSRHNEQFF TGCAGTGTTTATCCTAGCAGACACAATGAGCAGTTCTTC
many TRBJ2-2 TRBV14 TRBD2 CASSAPGLAGDTGELFF TGTGCCAGCAGCGCCCCGGGACTAGCGGGAGATACCGGGGAGCTGTTTTTT
- TRBJ1-5 TRBV12-3/TRBV12-4 - CASSLVAVGAQHF -
- TRBJ1-2 TRBV5-1 - CASSLESGGDGYTF TGCGCTAGCAGCTTGGAAAGCGGGGGGGACGGCTACACCTTC
- TRBJ2-2 TRBV11-2 - CASRAPGSDAGELFF TGTGCTAGCAGGGCCCCAGGGTCGGATGCCGGGGAGCTGTTTTTT
- TRBJ2-7 TRBV6-2/TRBV6-3 - CASRRPLEQYF TGTGCCAGCAGGCGACCCCTTGAGCAGTACTTC
- TRBJ2-3 TRBV24-1 - CGTSDPRGRADTQYF TGTGGCACCAGTGACCCCCGGGGGCGCGCAGATACGCAGTATTTT
- TRBJ2-5 TRBV29-1 - CSIDQGRETQYF TGCAGCATTGACCAGGGAAGGGAGACCCAGTACTTC
large TRBJ2-5 TRBV11-2 - CASSKGRQETQYF TGTGCCAGCAGCAAAGGCAGACAAGAGACCCAGTACTTC
- TRBJ1-1 TRBV6-6 - CASRPWEAWQGSSEAFF TGTGCCAGCAGGCCTTGGGAGGCGTGGCAGGGTAGCTCTGAAGCTTTCTTT
- TRBJ2-5 TRBV20-1 - CSAWLGQETQYF TGCAGTGCTTGGCTGGGCCAAGAGACCCAGTACTTC
many TRBJ2-1 TRBV29-1 TRBD2 CSVKRDYNEQFF TGCAGCGTTAAGCGGGATTACAATGAGCAGTTCTTC
- TRBJ1-6 TRBV2 - CASRAGTVDYNSPLHF TGTGCCAGCAGAGCCGGGACGGTCGACTATAATTCACCCCTCCACTTT
- TRBJ2-3 TRBV5-1 TRBD2 CASRPGTSYTDTHYF TGCGCCAGCAGGCCCGGGACTAGCTACACAGATACGCACTATTTT